The source of this T cell receptor (beta chain) is a study of T-cell reconstitution after alpha-beta-depleted transplantation in children. The CDR3 loop spans 13 amino acids. V lost 3 bases and J 7 bases, leaving 12 bases between the germline ends. From germline, CDR1 is ENHRY and CDR2 SYGVKD. Unique molecular identifiers were used in preparing the TCRbeta library. From the PCR reads, TCRdb called clonotypes with MiXCR, one entry per CDR3 protein. The sample shows 600,000 or so distinct CDR3 sequences, under 30% of them seen only once. About this clonotype itself: Its specificity is unknown.

Findings of the study overall: There were reportedly several hundred expanded graft clones from which alpha-beta T cells came about two months after transplant. Elevated TCRbeta diversity at day 60 was traced, in some patients, to surviving recipient T cells and thymic progenitors. T-cell numbers and diversity, one year after transplant, stemmed largely from T cells that were newly produced.

The sample here was PBMCs, mostly from graft donor cells, taken 360 days after TCRalphabeta/CD19-depleted stem cell transplant. The sequence came from a boy under three years old who had a stem cell transplant for acute myeloid leukemia, so the T cells may come from the graft donor. The rearrangement uses TRBV10-3 and TRBJ1-2, with D perhaps TRBD1 (6 bases). The DNA for the CDR3 is TGTGCCATCAGTGATGGGACAACGGGTGGCTACACCTTC. Its translation is CAISDGTTGGYTF.